This T cell receptor beta chain appears in the sequencing data of a study of T cells in localized non-small cell lung cancer. Whole-study results and caveats: The greatest T cell clonality was found in uninvolved adjacent lung (higher than in tumor).

This clone was seen only once. The antigen remains undetermined. Germline V CDR1 and CDR2: MNHEY, SMNVEV (reference sequence). The CDR3 consists of 15 residues. The V end lost 2 bases, the J end lost 7 bases, and 14 bases lay between the germline ends. Produced via immunoSEQ multiplex PCR; TCRdb's table is partial and in-frame only. The data contain roughly 38,000 clones, roughly 89% of them singletons. The chain has TRBV27 and TRBJ1-4; possibly TRBD1 for D (6 bases). The sequence was collected from a male donor at least 60 years old with stage II lung adenocarcinoma. Sequencing was performed on peripheral blood mononuclear cells, taken before any cancer treatment. CDR3 DNA: TGTGCCAGCAGTTTAACACAGGGTTGGAGTGAAAAACTGTTTTTT. It codes for CASSLTQGWSEKLFF.